This TCR beta chain is drawn from a study of cytomegalovirus exposure and HLA in healthy donors. General study points: For most subjects, TCR beta sequences were reported to predict HLA-A and HLA-B alleles with accuracy.

The V and J ends lost 5 bases and 10 bases, in that order; junction bases with no gene match: 9. The CDR3 covers 15 residues. Germline assignment: CDR1 SGHRS and CDR2 YFSETQ. About this clone itself: Its antigen is currently unknown.

Both 60 Vbeta primers and 13 Jbeta primers went into the PCR. The data were produced by immunoSEQ multiplex PCR, yet TCRdb's version contains in-frame clones alone and is incomplete. The table has 170,000 or so clones, approximately 86% seen once. The TCR originated in a woman between 18 and 29 years old in good health and CMV-seronegative. The rearrangement uses TRBV5-1 and TRBJ1-6, with 10 nucleotides matching TRBD1. The source material was PBMCs. CDR3 amino acids: CASRRLGTGASPLHF. CDR3 bases: TGCGCCAGCAGGAGGTTAGGGACAGGGGCGTCACCCCTCCACTTT.